This passage covers 10 T cell receptor beta chains from one sample sequenced in a study of blood T cell repertoires in COVID-19. Only in-frame clones appear in the TCRdb table, and some are missing; sequencing was by immunoSEQ multiplex PCR. The sample yields approximately 160,000 clones, around four fifths seen once. Sequenced input: peripheral blood. Receptor source: a man between 65 and 85 years old who had recovered from COVID-19.

J is TRBJ2-2 and V is TRBV25-1; D perhaps matches TRBD2 (6 bases). Germline CDR1 and CDR2: MGHDK and SYGVNS. CDR3 size: 17 residues. Trimming pared 2 bases from V and 4 bases from J, leaving 17 bases between. This CDR3 is CASSEASGRRGTGELFF. In nucleotides, the CDR3 is TGTGCCAGCAGTGAAGCCTCGGGGAGGCGAGGCACCGGGGAGCTGTTTTTT.

The chain is built from TRBV7-2 and TRBJ2-5; a possible D gene is TRBD1 (8 bases). The CDR3 is 13 amino acids. Germline CDR1 and CDR2: SGHTA and FQGNSA. The V end was cut by 5 bases, the J end by 5 bases, with 12 bases between. CDR3 in DNA: TGTGCCAGCAGCGAACAGGGGGGGGAGACCCAGTACTTC. This codes for CASSEQGGETQYF.

The J gene is TRBJ2-3, the V gene TRBV5-6; 11 bases line up with TRBD2. The V segment lost 4 bases and the J segment 7 bases; nucleotides outside the gene matches: 8. The CDR3 covers 15 residues. Germline CDR1 is SGHDT and CDR2 is YYEEEE. The CDR3 nucleotides are TGTGCCAGCAGCGTACCCGGGACTAGCGGAAATACGCAGTATTTT. It translates to CASSVPGTSGNTQYF.

The genes are TRBV11-2 and TRBJ2-3, with TRBD2 identical over 14 bases. This CDR3 contains 15 residues. The V gene's germline CDR1 is SGHAT and CDR2 FQNNGV. The junction had 2 bases not matched to a gene; V was cut back by 5 bases and J by 4 bases. The CDR3 nucleotides read TGTGCCAGCAGCCTGGGACTAGCGGGAGCAGATACGCAGTATTTT. Translation: CASSLGLAGADTQYF.

This clone was seen once. The chain links TRBV30 to TRBJ1-4; 9 bases map to TRBD1. The V gene end was trimmed by 2 bases and the J gene end by 5 bases; junction bases not matched to a gene: 6. The CDR3 has 15 amino acids. Germline assignment: CDR1 GTSNPN and CDR2 SVGIG (reference sequence). CDR3 amino acids: CAWSLAGTGNEKLFF. CDR3 nucleotide sequence: TGTGCCTGGAGTCTCGCCGGGACAGGGAATGAAAAACTGTTTTTT.

The chain employs TRBV27 and TRBJ2-7; the match to TRBD2 covers 8 bases. V shed 7 bases and J 2 bases; nucleotides not matched to a gene: 7. The germline gives CDR1 MNHEY, CDR2 SMNVEV (reference sequence). This CDR3 region has 14 residues. The CDR3 bases are TGTGCCAGCACCCCCGCGGGAGGTCCCTACGAGCAGTACTTC. Amino acid sequence: CASTPAGGPYEQYF.

The chain has TRBV6-6 and TRBJ2-1; 7 bases map to TRBD2. The ends lost 2 bases at V and 9 bases at J; junction bases unmatched: 7. Per germline, CDR1 MNHNY and CDR2 SVGAGI (reference sequence). The CDR3 is 14 amino acids. The CDR3 region has the DNA TGTGCCAGCAGTTACGGGGGGAGGGGCGGTGAGCAGTTCTTC. The encoded protein is CASSYGGRGGEQFF.

This chain joins TRBV18 and TRBJ1-4; D unclear. There are 14 residues in the CDR3. The V and J ends lost 1 base and 3 bases respectively, with 6 bases between them. Germline assignment: CDR1 KGHSH and CDR2 LQKENI. CDR3 loop: CASSPLSSNEKLFF. The CDR3 DNA reads TGTGCCAGCTCACCACTCTCGTCTAATGAAAAACTGTTTTTT.

This clone appeared once. The CDR3 loop is CASSVQGAFGTEAFF. The CDR3 bases are TGTGCCAGCAGCGTGCAGGGGGCATTCGGGACTGAAGCTTTCTTT. The chain is built from TRBV9 and TRBJ1-1, with 8 bases fitting TRBD1. The CDR3 consists of 15 residues. Germline CDR1 is SGDLS and CDR2 is YYNGEE. With V trimmed by 2 bases and J by 5 bases, 8 bases remained unmatched.

The gene calls are TRBV5-1 and TRBJ1-6; 9 bases match TRBD1. The ends lost 4 bases at V and 3 bases at J; junction bases unmatched: 5. Germline V lookup: CDR1 SGHRS, CDR2 YFSETQ. This CDR3 spans 16 amino acids. The CDR3: CASSSDRGDYNSPLHF. The CDR3 DNA follows: TGCGCCAGCAGCAGTGACAGGGGGGACTATAATTCACCCCTCCACTTT.